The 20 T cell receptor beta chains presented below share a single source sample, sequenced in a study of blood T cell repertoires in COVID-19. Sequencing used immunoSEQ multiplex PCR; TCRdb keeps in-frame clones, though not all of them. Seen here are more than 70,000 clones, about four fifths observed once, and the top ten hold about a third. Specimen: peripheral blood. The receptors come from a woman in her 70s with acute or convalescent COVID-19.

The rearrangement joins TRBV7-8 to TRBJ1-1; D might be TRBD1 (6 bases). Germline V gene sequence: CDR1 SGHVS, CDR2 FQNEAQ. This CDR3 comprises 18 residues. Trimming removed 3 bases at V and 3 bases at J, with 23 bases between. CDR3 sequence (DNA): TGTGCCAGCAGCTTGGGGTCCGGGGGGCCGGCGGGGTACACTGAAGCTTTCTTT. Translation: CASSLGSGGPAGYTEAFF. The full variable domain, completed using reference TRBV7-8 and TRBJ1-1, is GAGVSQSPRYKVAKRGQDVALRCDPISGHVSLFWYQQALGQGPEFLTYFQNEAQLDKSGLPSDRFFAERPEGSVSTLKIQRTQQEDSAVYLCASSLGSGGPAGYTEAFFGQGTRLTVV.

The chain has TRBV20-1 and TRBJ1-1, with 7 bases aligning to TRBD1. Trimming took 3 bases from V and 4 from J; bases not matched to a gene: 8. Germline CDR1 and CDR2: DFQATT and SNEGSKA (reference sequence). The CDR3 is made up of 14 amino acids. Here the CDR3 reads CSASPTGVFTEAFF. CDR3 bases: TGCAGTGCTAGTCCCACAGGGGTGTTCACTGAAGCTTTCTTT.

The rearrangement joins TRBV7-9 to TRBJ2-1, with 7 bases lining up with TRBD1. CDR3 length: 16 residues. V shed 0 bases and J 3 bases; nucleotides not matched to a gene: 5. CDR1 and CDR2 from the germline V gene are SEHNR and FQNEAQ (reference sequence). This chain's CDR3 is CASSLALNRGYNEQFF. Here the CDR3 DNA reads TGTGCCAGCAGCTTAGCCCTCAACAGGGGCTACAATGAGCAGTTCTTC.

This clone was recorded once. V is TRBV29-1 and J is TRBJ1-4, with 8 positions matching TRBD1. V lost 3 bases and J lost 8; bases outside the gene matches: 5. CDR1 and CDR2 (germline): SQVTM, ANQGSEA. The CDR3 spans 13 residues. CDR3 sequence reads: CSVDRQGNEKLFF. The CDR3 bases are TGCAGCGTTGATAGACAGGGGAACGAAAAACTGTTTTTT.

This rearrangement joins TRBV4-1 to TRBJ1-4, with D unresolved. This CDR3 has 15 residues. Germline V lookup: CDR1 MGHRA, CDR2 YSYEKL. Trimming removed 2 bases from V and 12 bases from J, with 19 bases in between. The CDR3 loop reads CASSQLPLIGRELFF. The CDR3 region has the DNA TGCGCCAGCAGCCAATTACCTCTGATTGGCCGTGAACTGTTTTTT.

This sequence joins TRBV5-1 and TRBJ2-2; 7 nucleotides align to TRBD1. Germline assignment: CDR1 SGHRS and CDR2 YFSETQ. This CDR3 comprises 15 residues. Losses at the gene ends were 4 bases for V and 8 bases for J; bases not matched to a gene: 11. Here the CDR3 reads CASSPVRTGPGELFF. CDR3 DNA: TGCGCCAGCAGCCCGGTCCGGACAGGTCCGGGGGAGCTGTTTTTT.

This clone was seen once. CDR3 nucleotides: TGTGCCAGCCGATGGACTAGCGGTGACAATGAGCAGTTCTTC. This encodes CASRWTSGDNEQFF. The gene calls are TRBV5-4 and TRBJ2-1, with TRBD2 matching over 10 bases. The germline V gene has CDR1 SGHNT and CDR2 YYREEE (reference sequence). Losses at the gene ends were 7 bases for V and 5 bases for J; bases not matched to a gene: 6. This CDR3 comprises 14 residues.

The DNA for the CDR3 is TGTGCCAGCAGCCCTCTGACAGCAAACACTGAAGCTTTCTTT. Protein sequence: CASSPLTANTEAFF. The chain employs TRBV14 and TRBJ1-1; a weak D match, TRBD1 (5 bases). CDR3 length equals 14 residues. Trimming shortened V by 4 bases and J by 2 bases, and 11 bases separated the two germline ends. Germline CDR1 reads SGHDN; CDR2 reads FVKESK.

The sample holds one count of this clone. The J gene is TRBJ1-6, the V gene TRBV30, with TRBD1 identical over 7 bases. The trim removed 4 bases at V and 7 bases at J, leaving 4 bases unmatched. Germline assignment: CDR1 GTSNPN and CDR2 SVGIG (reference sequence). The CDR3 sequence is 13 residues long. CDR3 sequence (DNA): TGTGCCTGGAACGGACAGGCGAATTCACCCCTCCACTTT. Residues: CAWNGQANSPLHF.

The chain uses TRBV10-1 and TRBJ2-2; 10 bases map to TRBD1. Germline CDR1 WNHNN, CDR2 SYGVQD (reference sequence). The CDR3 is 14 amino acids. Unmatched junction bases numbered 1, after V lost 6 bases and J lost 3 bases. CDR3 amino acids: CASSGTGDTGELFF. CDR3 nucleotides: TGCGCCAGCAGCGGGACAGGGGACACCGGGGAGCTGTTTTTT.

CDR3 region: CSATLGGNTEAFF. CDR3 DNA sequence: TGCAGCGCCACCCTCGGGGGTAACACTGAAGCTTTCTTT. The rearrangement links TRBV29-1 to TRBJ1-1; D is possibly TRBD1 (5 bases). The CDR3 has 13 residues. Trimming stripped 7 bases from V and 2 bases from J, with 14 bases between. In germline, CDR1 is SQVTM, CDR2 ANQGSEA.

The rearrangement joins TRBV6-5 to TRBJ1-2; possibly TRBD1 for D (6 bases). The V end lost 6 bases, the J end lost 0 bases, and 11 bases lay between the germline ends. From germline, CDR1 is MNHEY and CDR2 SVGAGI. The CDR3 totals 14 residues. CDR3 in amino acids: CASRNRATNYGYTF. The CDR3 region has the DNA TGTGCCAGCAGGAACAGGGCTACTAACTATGGCTACACCTTC.

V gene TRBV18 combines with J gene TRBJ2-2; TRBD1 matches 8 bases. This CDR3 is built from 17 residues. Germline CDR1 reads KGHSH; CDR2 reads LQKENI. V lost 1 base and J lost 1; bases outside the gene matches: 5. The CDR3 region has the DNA TGTGCCAGCTCACCACTCCCTGGACAGGGGAACACCGGGGAGCTGTTTTTT. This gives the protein CASSPLPGQGNTGELFF.

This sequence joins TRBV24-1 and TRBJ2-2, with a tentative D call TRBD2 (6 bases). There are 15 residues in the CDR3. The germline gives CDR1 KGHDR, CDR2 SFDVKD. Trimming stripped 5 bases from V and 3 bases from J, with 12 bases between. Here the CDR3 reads CATSAPGVDTGELFF. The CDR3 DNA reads TGTGCCACCAGTGCTCCGGGAGTGGACACCGGGGAGCTGTTTTTT.

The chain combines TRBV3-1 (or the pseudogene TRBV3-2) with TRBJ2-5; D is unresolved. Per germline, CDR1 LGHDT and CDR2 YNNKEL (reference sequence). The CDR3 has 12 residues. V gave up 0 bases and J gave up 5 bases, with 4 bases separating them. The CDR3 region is CASSQDYETQYF. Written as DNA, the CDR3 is TGTGCCAGCAGCCAAGATTATGAGACCCAGTACTTC.

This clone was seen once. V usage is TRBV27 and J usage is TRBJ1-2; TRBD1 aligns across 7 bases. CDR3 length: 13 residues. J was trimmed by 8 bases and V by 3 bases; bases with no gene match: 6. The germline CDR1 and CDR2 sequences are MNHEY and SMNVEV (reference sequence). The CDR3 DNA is TGTGCCAGCAGTTTGACAGGGTCGGAAGGCTACACCTTC. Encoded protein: CASSLTGSEGYTF.

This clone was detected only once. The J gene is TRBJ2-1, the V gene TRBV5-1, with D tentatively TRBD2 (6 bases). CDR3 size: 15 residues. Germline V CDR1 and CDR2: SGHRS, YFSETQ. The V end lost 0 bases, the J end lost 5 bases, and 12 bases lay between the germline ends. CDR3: CASSLEAGSNNEQFF. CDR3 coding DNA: TGCGCCAGCAGCTTGGAAGCGGGCTCAAACAATGAGCAGTTCTTC.

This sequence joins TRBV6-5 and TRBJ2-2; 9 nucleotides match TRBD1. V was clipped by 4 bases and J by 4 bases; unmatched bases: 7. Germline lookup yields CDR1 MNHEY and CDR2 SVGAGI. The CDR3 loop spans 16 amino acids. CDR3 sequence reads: CASSSPGTGFTGELFF. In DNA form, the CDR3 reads TGTGCCAGCAGTTCCCCCGGGACAGGGTTCACCGGGGAGCTGTTTTTT.

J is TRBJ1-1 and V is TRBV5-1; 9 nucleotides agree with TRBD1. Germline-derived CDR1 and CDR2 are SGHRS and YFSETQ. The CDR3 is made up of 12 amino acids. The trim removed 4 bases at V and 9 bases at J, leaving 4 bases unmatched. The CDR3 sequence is CASSPGQGKAFF. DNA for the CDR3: TGCGCCAGCAGCCCGGGACAGGGTAAAGCTTTCTTT. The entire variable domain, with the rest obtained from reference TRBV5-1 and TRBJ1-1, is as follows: KAGVTQTPRYLIKTRGQQVTLSCSPISGHRSVSWYQQTPGQGLQFLFEYFSETQRNKGNFPGRFSGRQFSNSRSEMNVSTLELGDSALYLCASSPGQGKAFFGQGTRLTVV.

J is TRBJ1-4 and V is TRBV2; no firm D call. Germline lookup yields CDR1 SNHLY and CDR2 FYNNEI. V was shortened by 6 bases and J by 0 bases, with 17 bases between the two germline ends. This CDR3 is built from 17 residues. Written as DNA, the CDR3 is TGTGCCAGCAGAAAAAACGAGGGAACTGCAACTAATGAAAAACTGTTTTTT. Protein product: CASRKNEGTATNEKLFF.